The 21 T cell receptor beta chains reported below all come from one sample, sequenced in a study of PD-1 blockade in classical Hodgkin lymphoma (dated by TCRdb to the early 2020s). The sample's time point label, decoded: cycle 4 day 1 (C4D1), after five to seven weeks of nivolumab. Every trial patient had relapsed following autologous stem cell transplantation, and prior brentuximab vedotin exposure was what differed among cohorts A, B and C. The method was the immunoSEQ multiplex PCR assay. In its TCRdb copy, this immuneACCESS table keeps in-frame sequences only and misses some clones. Where compared with another copy, unresolved V genes explain less than half of these, and the others have no known cause. The sample records under 45,000 clones, 60% to 70% of which are singletons. The top ten clones comprise approximately 3% of the sample. The sample here was peripheral blood mononuclear cells (PBMCs), taken before the fourth cycle of nivolumab. Receptor source: a human donor with classical Hodgkin lymphoma.

This chain connects TRBV4-1 to TRBJ1-2; 10 bases are shared with TRBD1. V trimming: 1 base; J trimming: 2 bases; junction bases outside the gene matches: 7. Germline values: CDR1 MGHRA, CDR2 YSYEKL. The CDR3 is 17 amino acids. CDR3 DNA: TGCGCCAGCAGCCAAGGAAGACGGGGACAGGGGAACTATGGCTACACCTTC. It yields the protein CASSQGRRGQGNYGYTF.

The genes are TRBV30 and TRBJ1-2; no firm D call. Trimming removed 0 bases from V and 4 bases from J, with 15 bases in between. CDR3 length equals 15 residues. Germline-derived CDR1 and CDR2 are GTSNPN and SVGIG (reference sequence). The CDR3 sequence: CAWSVPSSRSYGYTF. CDR3 sequence (DNA): TGTGCCTGGAGTGTACCCAGCTCCAGGTCCTATGGCTACACCTTC.

This clone was seen a single time. The chain has TRBV6-5 and TRBJ2-7; 9 bases are a match to TRBD1. Trimming at V came to 7 bases and at J to 8 bases, leaving 12 bases not matched to a gene. Germline assignment: CDR1 MNHEY and CDR2 SVGAGI. CDR3 length equals 14 residues. The CDR3 spells CASTQTRQGEKQYF. The CDR3 region has the DNA TGTGCCAGCACGCAGACACGACAGGGGGAAAAGCAGTACTTC.

The table lists this clone with a count of one. The V gene is TRBV29-1, the J gene TRBJ1-4; D uncertain. With 6 bases removed from V and 4 bases from J, the gap between germline ends came to 9 bases. Germline loops: CDR1 SQVTM, CDR2 ANQGSEA. The CDR3 totals 12 residues. In nucleotides, the CDR3 is TGCAGCGTCGTGTCCTATAATGAAAAACTGTTTTTT. The encoded protein is CSVVSYNEKLFF.

The chain couples TRBV18 to TRBJ2-1; no clear D. V lost 1 base and J lost 1, with 11 bases in between. The CDR3 contains 16 residues. Looked up from germline, CDR1 is KGHSH and CDR2 is LQKENI. The CDR3 reads CASSPRREQSYNEQFF. The CDR3 nucleotides read TGTGCCAGCTCACCACGAAGGGAACAGTCCTACAATGAGCAGTTCTTC.

Details on this clone: The same CDR3 is also encoded by other DNA sequences in this sample. The chain recombines TRBV18 with TRBJ2-5; 7 nucleotides align to TRBD2. This CDR3 region has 14 residues. V lost 1 base, J lost 3 bases, and 2 bases stayed unmatched. Looked up from germline, CDR1 is KGHSH and CDR2 is LQKENI. CDR3 coding DNA: TGTGCCAGCTCACCACTTGGGGGGGAAGAGACCCAGTACTTC. Residues: CASSPLGGEETQYF.

This clone was found a few times. V is TRBV5-1 and J is TRBJ2-7, with no clear D. V was shortened by 3 bases and J by 5 bases, with 15 bases between the two germline ends. The germline CDR1 and CDR2 sequences are SGHRS and YFSETQ. This CDR3 has 14 amino acids. CDR3 sequence reads: CASSSDGVTHEQYF. CDR3 in DNA: TGCGCCAGCAGCTCCGACGGTGTGACCCACGAGCAGTACTTC.

This rearrangement joins TRBV25-1 to TRBJ2-1, with D perhaps TRBD2 (6 bases). The CDR3 spans 14 residues. From germline, CDR1 is MGHDK and CDR2 SYGVNS. Trimming stripped 2 bases from V and 8 bases from J, with 13 bases between. The CDR3 coding sequence is TGTGCCAGCAGTGAAGGGGGGAGTCGCGATGAGCAGTTCTTC. Encoded protein: CASSEGGSRDEQFF.

The genes are TRBV5-6 and TRBJ2-7, with TRBD1 matching 8 bases. Germline CDR1 reads SGHDT; CDR2 reads YYEEEE. V was clipped by 3 bases and J by 3 bases; unmatched bases: 5. The CDR3 covers 14 residues. This CDR3 is CASSWGQDNYEQYF. The CDR3 nucleotides read TGTGCCAGCAGCTGGGGACAGGACAACTACGAGCAGTACTTC. Supplemented by reference TRBV5-6 and TRBJ2-7, the full variable domain reads DAGVTQSPTHLIKTRGQQVTLRCSPKSGHDTVSWYQQALGQGPQFIFQYYEEEERQRGNFPDRFSGHQFPNYSSELNVNALLLGDSALYLCASSWGQDNYEQYFGPGTRLTVT.

This clone came up a few times. The V gene is TRBV5-6, the J gene TRBJ1-2; D gene unclear. CDR1 is SGHDT, CDR2 YYEEEE, per germline. The CDR3 sequence is 11 residues long. V was clipped by 2 bases and J by 7 bases, with 6 bases between them. The CDR3 is CASSFLGGYTF. CDR3 nucleotide sequence: TGTGCCAGCAGCTTCCTAGGTGGCTACACCTTC.

The J gene is TRBJ1-5, the V gene TRBV30, with D possibly matching TRBD1 (5 bases). The CDR3 loop spans 13 amino acids. Germline V gene sequence: CDR1 GTSNPN, CDR2 SVGIG (reference sequence). Trimming took off 3 bases at V and 6 bases at J, with 12 bases between the two ends. Here the CDR3 reads CAWSADSVQPQHF. CDR3 DNA sequence: TGTGCCTGGAGCGCTGACAGCGTTCAGCCCCAGCATTTT. The full variable domain, its missing parts supplied by reference TRBV30 and TRBJ1-5, is SQTIHQWPATLVQPVGSPLSLECTVEGTSNPNLYWYRQAAGRGLQLLFYSVGIGQISSEVPQNLSASRPQDRQFILSSKKLLLSDSGFYLCAWSADSVQPQHFGDGTRLSIL.

V and J are TRBV5-1 and TRBJ2-5, with 10 positions matching TRBD2. After removal of 1 base from V and 2 bases from J, the junction contained 5 bases not matched to a gene. Germline V gene sequence: CDR1 SGHRS, CDR2 YFSETQ. The length of the CDR3 is 16 residues. In DNA, the CDR3 is TGCGCCAGCAGCTTGAAGCCTAGCGGGGGACAAGAGACCCAGTACTTC. Translated: CASSLKPSGGQETQYF.

In this sample, this clone turned up a few times. The chain combines TRBV4-2 with TRBJ2-1; D is uncertain. Germline V gene data show CDR1 as LGHNA and CDR2 as YNFKEQ. The CDR3 extends over 13 amino acids. Trimming left V 2 bases short and J 4 bases short, with 6 bases between. The CDR3 spells CASSQWLYNEQFF. In DNA, the CDR3 is TGTGCCAGCAGCCAATGGTTATACAATGAGCAGTTCTTC.

In its sample, this clone was seen a few times. J is TRBJ1-4 and V is TRBV30; D not resolved. V was cut by 5 bases and J by 9 bases, with 13 bases left in between. Germline-derived CDR1 and CDR2 are GTSNPN and SVGIG (reference sequence). The CDR3 totals 12 residues. CDR3 bases: TGTGCCTGGTCTATGGAAAGTCAAAAACTGTTTTTT. This gives the protein CAWSMESQKLFF.

The rearrangement joins TRBV4-3 to TRBJ2-1; 10 positions agree with TRBD1. Germline CDR1 is LGHNA and CDR2 is YSLEER. V lost 0 bases and J lost 4; bases outside the gene matches: 9. The CDR3 extends over 18 amino acids. The CDR3 loop is CASSQDPSGQGGYNEQFF. CDR3 coding DNA: TGCGCCAGCAGCCAAGATCCCTCCGGACAGGGGGGTTACAATGAGCAGTTCTTC.

In regard to this clone: The identical CDR3 is also encoded by other nucleotide sequences in the sample. The chain couples TRBV5-4 to TRBJ1-4; 7 bases are a match to TRBD1. V dropped 0 bases and J dropped 8; count of bases not matched to a gene: 4. Germline CDR1 is SGHNT and CDR2 is YYREEE (reference sequence). The CDR3 has 14 residues. CDR3 residues: CASSLGQGDEKLFF. CDR3 sequence (DNA): TGTGCCAGCAGCTTGGGACAGGGAGACGAAAAACTGTTTTTT.

This clone has more than one count but fewer than ten. The chain carries TRBV12-5 and TRBJ1-1; D may be TRBD1 (6 bases). CDR3 length equals 13 residues. Trimming pared 3 bases from V and 4 bases from J, leaving 9 bases between. CDR1 and CDR2 from the germline V gene are LGHNT and FRNRAP. CDR3 sequence reads: CASGLGGVTEAFF. The CDR3 DNA is TGTGCTAGTGGTTTAGGGGGGGTCACTGAAGCTTTCTTT.

The V and J genes are TRBV7-2 and TRBJ2-3; D possibly corresponds to TRBD2 (6 bases). The CDR3 has 15 amino acids. CDR1 is SGHTA and CDR2 is FQGNSA in the germline V gene. The V end was cut by 7 bases, the J end by 2 bases, with 16 bases between. Here the CDR3 reads CASTAYWGVTDTQYF. The CDR3 nucleotides are TGTGCCAGCACCGCTTATTGGGGGGTCACAGATACGCAGTATTTT. Full variable domain (missing parts from reference TRBV7-2 and TRBJ2-3): GAGVSQSPSNKVTEKGKDVELRCDPISGHTALYWYRQSLGQGLEFLIYFQGNSAPDKSGLPSDRFSAERTGGSVSTLTIQRTQQEDSAVYLCASTAYWGVTDTQYFGPGTRLTVL.

The chain recombines TRBV18 with TRBJ1-2, with D maybe TRBD1 (6 bases). The CDR3 extends over 13 amino acids. Germline V lookup: CDR1 KGHSH, CDR2 LQKENI. V was trimmed by 3 bases and J by 4 bases, leaving 9 bases between them. Here the CDR3 reads CASSPGALYGYTF. The CDR3, as DNA: TGTGCCAGCTCACCGGGGGCCCTCTATGGCTACACCTTC. Full variable domain (remainder filled in from reference TRBV18 and TRBJ1-2): NAGVMQNPRHLVRRRGQEARLRCSPMKGHSHVYWYRQLPEEGLKFMVYLQKENIIDESGMPKERFSAEFPKEGPSILRIQQVVRGDSAAYFCASSPGALYGYTFGSGTRLTVV.

The chain carries TRBV6-5 and TRBJ2-5; D tentatively reads TRBD1 or TRBD2 (5 bases each). This CDR3 is built from 14 residues. Trimming cost V 0 bases and J 8 bases, with 13 bases left between them. In germline, CDR1 is MNHEY, CDR2 SVGAGI. The CDR3 reads CASSYSPGRGTQYF. The CDR3, as DNA: TGTGCCAGCAGTTACTCGCCCGGACGGGGCACCCAGTACTTC.

This clone was detected a few times. This rearrangement joins TRBV30 to TRBJ2-7, with a possible D match to TRBD1 (5 bases). Germline V CDR1 and CDR2: GTSNPN, SVGIG (reference sequence). The V and J ends lost 1 base and 9 bases respectively, with 10 bases between them. The CDR3 extends over 11 amino acids. CDR3 in amino acids: CAWSGGFMQYF. The DNA for the CDR3 is TGTGCCTGGAGTGGGGGCTTTATGCAGTACTTC.